This T cell receptor beta chain appears in the sequencing data of a study of cytomegalovirus exposure and HLA in healthy donors. Trimming left V 5 bases short and J 2 bases short, with 10 bases between. CDR3 length: 14 amino acids. The germline CDR1 and CDR2 sequences are MNHNY and SVGAGI (reference sequence). This clone came up once. Antigen specificity is unknown. Findings and caveats of the study: It was taken for granted in presence/absence analyses that sequencing depth across donors was roughly uniform. Several of the most significant clusters were apparently associated with common viral pathogens in a later analysis. Within an earlier analysis, most TCR beta V segments proved productive either about 90% or about 30% of the time. Excluded: some indistinguishable V segments such as TRBV6-2 and TRBV6-3.

The PCR employed 60 Vbeta primers together with 13 Jbeta primers. Method: immunoSEQ multiplex PCR; TCRdb's copy keeps in-frame clones and lacks some. The sample has approximately 100,000 clones, around 70% seen once; the top ten hold less than 2.5%. This TCR was recovered from a man aged 45-60 years in good health and CMV-seronegative. The sequenced sample consisted of PBMCs. The genes are TRBV6-6 and TRBJ1-3; no definite D call. The CDR3 loop is CASSRQSPGNTIYF. The DNA of the CDR3 is TGTGCCAGCAGTCGACAAAGCCCTGGAAACACCATATATTTT.